This is a list of T cell receptor beta chains from one sample in a study of T cell responses to AZD1222 COVID-19 vaccine. Libraries were prepared by immunoSEQ multiplex PCR; TCRdb keeps only in-frame clonotypes and omits some of them. This sample has 85,000 to 90,000 clones, with around nine tenths found just once. The specimen was peripheral blood, collected on day 0 of MenACWY control vaccination. Source of these receptors: an adult in good health. Both conserved end residues are part of each CDR3. Fields, in order: CDR3 DNA, CDR3 protein, V gene, CDR3 length, clone size, J gene, D gene. A D gene is named only where the DNA matches it firmly. Clone size is given for some rows only: seen once, a few or many times, or a class if the clone is expanded.

CDR3nt: TGCGCCAGCAGTACGACAGGGTTCCACGAGCAGTACTTC
CDR3aa: CASSTTGFHEQYF
v_gene: TRBV23-1
len: 13
abundance: once
j_gene: TRBJ2-7
d_gene: TRBD1

CDR3nt: TGTGCCAGCAGCCAAGATGGAGAGGGGAGGAACACCGGGGAGCTGTTTTTT
CDR3aa: CASSQDGEGRNTGELFF
v_gene: TRBV3-1/TRBV3-2
len: 17
abundance: -
j_gene: TRBJ2-2
d_gene: -

CDR3nt: TGTGCCAGCAGCCACACAGCGGGGGAGGAAAAACTGTTTTTT
CDR3aa: CASSHTAGEEKLFF
v_gene: TRBV3-1/TRBV3-2
len: 14
abundance: -
j_gene: TRBJ1-4
d_gene: -

CDR3nt: TGTGCCAGCAGCCGACAGGGGGAAACCTACGAGCAGTACTTC
CDR3aa: CASSRQGETYEQYF
v_gene: TRBV3-1/TRBV3-2
len: 14
abundance: -
j_gene: TRBJ2-7
d_gene: TRBD1

CDR3nt: TGTGCCAGCAGCCAACCAACCGGAGGGGCTTCACCCCTCCACTTT
CDR3aa: CASSQPTGGASPLHF
v_gene: TRBV7-2
len: 15
abundance: -
j_gene: TRBJ1-6
d_gene: -

CDR3nt: TGTGCCACCAGTGAGGGGGCCGCCTACGAGCAGTACTTC
CDR3aa: CATSEGAAYEQYF
v_gene: TRBV24-1
len: 13
abundance: -
j_gene: TRBJ2-7
d_gene: -

CDR3nt: TGTGCCAGCAGCCTTTCTCGGAACTATGGCTACACCTTC
CDR3aa: CASSLSRNYGYTF
v_gene: TRBV14
len: 13
abundance: -
j_gene: TRBJ1-2
d_gene: -

CDR3nt: TGTGCCAGCAGACCTCGACAGGCCGCCTATGGCTACACCTTC
CDR3aa: CASRPRQAAYGYTF
v_gene: TRBV28
len: 14
abundance: -
j_gene: TRBJ1-2
d_gene: -

CDR3nt: TGTGCCAGTAGTATCACTTTCTCTAGCACAGATACGCAGTATTTT
CDR3aa: CASSITFSSTDTQYF
v_gene: TRBV19
len: 15
abundance: once
j_gene: TRBJ2-3
d_gene: -

CDR3nt: TGTGCCAGCAGCTTGGGGGCAGGGGGCGGCGAAAAACTGTTTTTT
CDR3aa: CASSLGAGGGEKLFF
v_gene: TRBV5-4
len: 15
abundance: -
j_gene: TRBJ1-4
d_gene: TRBD1

CDR3nt: TGCGCCAGCAGGATTGGGACTAGCGGCTCCTACGAGCAGTACTTC
CDR3aa: CASRIGTSGSYEQYF
v_gene: TRBV5-1
len: 15
abundance: -
j_gene: TRBJ2-7
d_gene: TRBD2

CDR3nt: TGTGCCAGCAGTAGGACGCCCGCCGGGGATGAAAAACTGTTTTTT
CDR3aa: CASSRTPAGDEKLFF
v_gene: TRBV2
len: 15
abundance: -
j_gene: TRBJ1-4
d_gene: -

CDR3nt: TGTGCCAGCAGGGACAGGGGTTATGGCTACACCTTC
CDR3aa: CASRDRGYGYTF
v_gene: TRBV6-5
len: 12
abundance: -
j_gene: TRBJ1-2
d_gene: TRBD1

CDR3nt: TGCGCCAGCAGCTTTGGGGTATTTCTGGACGAGCAGTACTTC
CDR3aa: CASSFGVFLDEQYF
v_gene: TRBV5-1
len: 14
abundance: -
j_gene: TRBJ2-7
d_gene: -

CDR3nt: TGTGCCAGCAGGGGGACAGGACGGACTGAAGCTTTCTTT
CDR3aa: CASRGTGRTEAFF
v_gene: TRBV6-5
len: 13
abundance: -
j_gene: TRBJ1-1
d_gene: TRBD1

CDR3nt: TGTGCCAGTAGTAGGACAGCTCTTCCAGAAAAACTGTTTTTT
CDR3aa: CASSRTALPEKLFF
v_gene: TRBV19
len: 14
abundance: -
j_gene: TRBJ1-4
d_gene: -

CDR3nt: TGTGCCAGTAGTACCCAAACGGACAGGGGACCACCCCTCCACTTT
CDR3aa: CASSTQTDRGPPLHF
v_gene: TRBV19
len: 15
abundance: -
j_gene: TRBJ1-6
d_gene: TRBD1

CDR3nt: TGTGCCAGTAAGAACCAGGGGCTGGCCGGGGAGCTGTTTTTT
CDR3aa: CASKNQGLAGELFF
v_gene: TRBV19
len: 14
abundance: -
j_gene: TRBJ2-2
d_gene: -

CDR3nt: TGTGCCAGCAGTCGACTAGGGGCCTACGAGCAGTACTTC
CDR3aa: CASSRLGAYEQYF
v_gene: TRBV6-5
len: 13
abundance: -
j_gene: TRBJ2-7
d_gene: -

CDR3nt: TGCAGTGCTAGTGTCGCGGGAACCGTTGGCTACACCTTC
CDR3aa: CSASVAGTVGYTF
v_gene: TRBV20-1
len: 13
abundance: -
j_gene: TRBJ1-2
d_gene: -

CDR3nt: TGTGCCAGCAGTTTTATCCTCGGACTAGCGGGAGGGACAGATACGCAGTATTTT
CDR3aa: CASSFILGLAGGTDTQYF
v_gene: TRBV27
len: 18
abundance: -
j_gene: TRBJ2-3
d_gene: TRBD2

CDR3nt: TGTGCCAGCAGTGAAGTGACCCGAGTTAACTACGAGCAGTACTTC
CDR3aa: CASSEVTRVNYEQYF
v_gene: TRBV2
len: 15
abundance: -
j_gene: TRBJ2-7
d_gene: -

CDR3nt: TGTGCCAGCAGCCCCGAGGGACAGGGGTACGAGCAGTACTTC
CDR3aa: CASSPEGQGYEQYF
v_gene: TRBV7-9
len: 14
abundance: -
j_gene: TRBJ2-7
d_gene: TRBD1

CDR3nt: TGCAGCGTTGCAAGGACACCCGACACTGAAGCTTTCTTT
CDR3aa: CSVARTPDTEAFF
v_gene: TRBV29-1
len: 13
abundance: -
j_gene: TRBJ1-1
d_gene: -

CDR3nt: TGCGCCACCAGAGGGGGGCCAACATACGAGCAGTACTTC
CDR3aa: CATRGGPTYEQYF
v_gene: TRBV4-1
len: 13
abundance: -
j_gene: TRBJ2-7
d_gene: -

CDR3nt: TGTGCCAGCAGTAAAATACAGGGGGTGACTGAAGCTTTCTTT
CDR3aa: CASSKIQGVTEAFF
v_gene: TRBV2
len: 14
abundance: -
j_gene: TRBJ1-1
d_gene: TRBD1

CDR3nt: TGTGCCAGCACAGGGGGGAACAGTGAGCAGTTCTTC
CDR3aa: CASTGGNSEQFF
v_gene: TRBV28
len: 12
abundance: -
j_gene: TRBJ2-1
d_gene: -

CDR3nt: TGTGCCAGCAGCCCAAGCGGGGGTCGCTACGAGCAGTACTTC
CDR3aa: CASSPSGGRYEQYF
v_gene: TRBV5-8
len: 14
abundance: -
j_gene: TRBJ2-7
d_gene: TRBD2

CDR3nt: TGTGCCAGCAGCTTGGCCGTGGATACGCAGTATTTT
CDR3aa: CASSLAVDTQYF
v_gene: TRBV5-6
len: 12
abundance: -
j_gene: TRBJ2-3
d_gene: -

CDR3nt: TGTGCCAGCAGCTTAGCCGTCAGGGGGAAATCTGGGGCCAACGTCCTGACTTTC
CDR3aa: CASSLAVRGKSGANVLTF
v_gene: TRBV7-2
len: 18
abundance: -
j_gene: TRBJ2-6
d_gene: TRBD1

CDR3nt: TGTGCCAGCAGTTACGGGACAGGCCTTAATCAGCCCCAGCATTTT
CDR3aa: CASSYGTGLNQPQHF
v_gene: TRBV6-5
len: 15
abundance: -
j_gene: TRBJ1-5
d_gene: TRBD1

CDR3nt: TGTGCCAGCAGCTTGGGGCCGGGGGTTGCCTACGAGCAGTACTTC
CDR3aa: CASSLGPGVAYEQYF
v_gene: TRBV5-6
len: 15
abundance: -
j_gene: TRBJ2-7
d_gene: -

CDR3nt: TGTGCCAGCAGCCGTACCGGGACAGGCTACTCACCCCTCCACTTT
CDR3aa: CASSRTGTGYSPLHF
v_gene: TRBV5-8
len: 15
abundance: once
j_gene: TRBJ1-6
d_gene: TRBD1

CDR3nt: TGCAGCGAAGGTCCAGATATGAACACTGAAGCTTTCTTT
CDR3aa: CSEGPDMNTEAFF
v_gene: TRBV29-1
len: 13
abundance: -
j_gene: TRBJ1-1
d_gene: -

CDR3nt: TGTGCCAGCAGCTTAGCGGGGACGAGTGCCTATGAGCAGTTCTTC
CDR3aa: CASSLAGTSAYEQFF
v_gene: TRBV7-2
len: 15
abundance: -
j_gene: TRBJ2-1
d_gene: -

CDR3nt: TGTGCTAGCAGCACGGGCAGGGCAGACAATGAGCAGTTCTTC
CDR3aa: CASSTGRADNEQFF
v_gene: TRBV7-7
len: 14
abundance: -
j_gene: TRBJ2-1
d_gene: -

CDR3nt: TGTGCCAGCAGCCCCCAAGTACGGCAAGAGACCCAGTACTTC
CDR3aa: CASSPQVRQETQYF
v_gene: TRBV7-2
len: 14
abundance: -
j_gene: TRBJ2-5
d_gene: -

CDR3nt: TGTGCCAGCGGCCGGGACAGTATTAACTACGAGCAGTACTTC
CDR3aa: CASGRDSINYEQYF
v_gene: TRBV27
len: 14
abundance: -
j_gene: TRBJ2-7
d_gene: TRBD1

CDR3nt: TGTGCCAGTAGTACCCGGACATTCTCTGGAAACACCATATATTTT
CDR3aa: CASSTRTFSGNTIYF
v_gene: TRBV19
len: 15
abundance: -
j_gene: TRBJ1-3
d_gene: -

CDR3nt: TGTGCCAGCAGCGACGGACAGCAGAGTATCACCGGGGAGCTGTTTTTT
CDR3aa: CASSDGQQSITGELFF
v_gene: TRBV5-4
len: 16
abundance: -
j_gene: TRBJ2-2
d_gene: -

CDR3nt: TGTGCCAGCAGCCAAGATCCGGGCTCCTACGAGCAGTACTTC
CDR3aa: CASSQDPGSYEQYF
v_gene: TRBV3-1/TRBV3-2
len: 14
abundance: -
j_gene: TRBJ2-7
d_gene: -

CDR3nt: TGCGCCAGCAGCTTCCAAGAGGGGCGGAATGAAAAACTGTTTTTT
CDR3aa: CASSFQEGRNEKLFF
v_gene: TRBV5-1
len: 15
abundance: -
j_gene: TRBJ1-4
d_gene: -